Here is one TCR beta chain with its context. The antigen is undetermined. These patients, aged 18 to 65, had recently diagnosed hyperthyroidism lasting under 2 months. This specimen comes from a study of T cells in Graves' hyperthyroidism and ophthalmopathy. Study observations and caveats: Most thyroid clonotypes with frequency above 0.001 were detected in blood.

TCR beta CDR3 sequences were amplified from RNA transcripts. Using the HTBI primer set, a first-round RT-PCR was run on the TCR CDR3. TCRdb processed the multiplex PCR reads anew with MiXCR; each CDR3 protein has one entry. The data contain about 200,000 distinct CDR3 sequences, less than 20% of them singletons. The germline CDR1 and CDR2 sequences are SGDLS and YYNGEE. The CDR3 spans 14 residues. Trimming pared 0 bases from V and 4 bases from J, leaving 7 bases between. The sequence came from a woman aged 50 to 65 with Graves' hyperthyroidism. The material sequenced was blood. The gene calls are TRBV9 and TRBJ1-4, with D unresolved. CDR3 nucleotide sequence: TGTGCCAGCAGCGTAGGAGCGGGTAATGAAAAACTGTTTTTT. It codes for CASSVGAGNEKLFF.